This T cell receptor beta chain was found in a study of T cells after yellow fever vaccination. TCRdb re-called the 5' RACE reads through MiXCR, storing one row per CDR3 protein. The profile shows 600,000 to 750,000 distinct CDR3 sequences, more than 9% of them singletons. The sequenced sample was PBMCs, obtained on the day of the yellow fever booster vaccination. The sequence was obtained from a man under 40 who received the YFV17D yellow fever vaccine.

The CDR3 here is CAPSFVGNGYEQYF. The CDR3 DNA follows: TGTGCCCCCAGCTTTGTCGGTAATGGCTACGAGCAGTACTTC. The chain carries TRBV14 and TRBJ2-7, with D unclear. The CDR3 is 14 amino acids. V was trimmed by 11 bases and J by 3 bases, leaving 20 bases between them. Germline V gene lookup returns CDR1 SGHDN and CDR2 FVKESK.